This entry lists 6 T cell receptor beta chains sequenced from one sample in a study of T cell changes during pregnancy in multiple sclerosis. Repertoires were generated with immunoSEQ multiplex PCR, while TCRdb's copy carries only in-frame clones and drops some. Among about 79,000 clones, approximately 92% were seen once, and the ten largest hold around 0.75%. Sequenced here: peripheral blood, sampled in the second trimester of pregnancy. All receptors derive from a female donor in good health, enrolled as a control in a pregnancy study.

The chain couples TRBV4-1 to TRBJ1-4; 7 nucleotides align to TRBD1. Germline CDR1 MGHRA, CDR2 YSYEKL. V was pared by 2 bases and J by 0 bases, with 6 bases of the junction left unmatched. The CDR3 sequence is 17 residues long. The CDR3 DNA reads TGCGCCAGCAGCCAAAAGACAGGGCTAGCAACTAATGAAAAACTGTTTTTT. It specifies CASSQKTGLATNEKLFF.

V and J are TRBV5-1 and TRBJ1-4; 8 bases map to TRBD1. Germline trimming cut 0 bases from V and 2 bases from J; bases unmatched to any gene: 12. The CDR3 contains 19 residues. Germline values: CDR1 SGHRS, CDR2 YFSETQ. For the CDR3, the DNA is TGCGCCAGCAGCTTGGTAGGCAGGGGGCGAGAAGGGACTAATGAAAAACTGTTTTTT. This gives the protein CASSLVGRGREGTNEKLFF.

The chain has TRBV27 and TRBJ1-1; tentatively, D is TRBD1 (6 bases). The CDR3 sequence is 13 residues long. Trimming took 3 bases from V and 6 from J, leaving 11 bases between them. CDR1 MNHEY and CDR2 SMNVEV come from the germline V gene (reference sequence). Here the CDR3 reads CASSLSGEAEAFF. The CDR3 region has the DNA TGTGCCAGCAGTTTGTCAGGGGAAGCTGAAGCTTTCTTT.

The chain is built from TRBV11-3 and TRBJ2-1; 10 bases are shared with TRBD2. Germline CDR1 SGHNT, CDR2 YENEEA. This CDR3 spans 17 amino acids. The J segment lost 0 bases and the V segment lost 1 base, leaving 3 bases of the junction unmatched. DNA of the CDR3: TGTGCCAGCAGCTTAGTGTCTAGCGGGAGCTCCTACAATGAGCAGTTCTTC. Translated, it gives CASSLVSSGSSYNEQFF.

The J gene is TRBJ2-1, the V gene TRBV7-2; 8 nucleotides agree with TRBD2. V lost 2 bases and J lost 4; bases outside the gene matches: 7. This CDR3 has 16 amino acids. Germline assignment: CDR1 SGHTA and CDR2 FQGNSA. The chain's CDR3 is CASSLMSAGGYNEQFF. The CDR3 region has the DNA TGTGCCAGCAGCTTAATGTCGGCGGGGGGTTACAATGAGCAGTTCTTC.

This clone has just one count. The chain couples TRBV4-3 to TRBJ2-7; 9 bases map to TRBD1. The CDR3 runs 17 residues. CDR1 and CDR2 (germline): LGHNA, YSLEER. The V gene end was trimmed by 0 bases and the J gene end by 0 bases; junction bases not matched to a gene: 6. The chain's CDR3 is CASSQDKGTGSSYEQYF. The CDR3 region has the DNA TGCGCCAGCAGCCAAGATAAAGGGACAGGGAGCTCCTACGAGCAGTACTTC.